The rows below give T cell receptor beta chains drawn from one sample of a study of beta chain features in type 1 diabetes. Sequencing was performed with immunoSEQ multiplex PCR; in TCRdb, only in-frame clones are kept and a portion is missing. The sample consists of approximately 260,000 clones, around 20% of them appearing once. Sample: naive CD4+ T cells from blood. Receptors originate from a middle-aged woman with type 1 diabetes. Each CDR3 is given with its conserved first and last residue. The D gene is left open where the match is weak. Some rows have no size entry. The others give once, few or many, or a class for an expanded clone.

v_gene,d_gene,j_gene,abundance,CDR3nt,CDR3aa
TRBV28,-,TRBJ2-3,-,TGTGCCAGCAGTTTTCCCCAGGGACAAAAGGCAGATACGCAGTATTTT,CASSFPQGQKADTQYF
TRBV2,-,TRBJ1-5,few,TGTGCCAGCGGTCGGCAGGGAGGGATGGACAATCAGCCCCAGCATTTT,CASGRQGGMDNQPQHF
TRBV30,-,TRBJ2-2,few,TGTGCCTGGAGTCGTGGACTCACCGGGGAGCTGTTTTTT,CAWSRGLTGELFF
TRBV29-1,TRBD1,TRBJ1-4,-,TGCAGCGTTGGAGGGGGCCATGAAAAACTGTTTTTT,CSVGGGHEKLFF
TRBV4-3,-,TRBJ1-6,-,TGCGCCAGCAGCGTCCGGGGAGGGGATTCACCCCTCCACTTT,CASSVRGGDSPLHF
TRBV2,TRBD1,TRBJ2-1,-,TGTGCCAGCAACAGGGGGACCTACAATGAGCAGTTCTTC,CASNRGTYNEQFF
TRBV5-1,TRBD1,TRBJ2-1,-,TGCGCCAGCAGCCCTTGGACAGGCCTCGATGAGCAGTTCTTC,CASSPWTGLDEQFF
TRBV29-1,-,TRBJ1-1,-,TGCAGCGTCTACAGGCCGTCCACTGAAGCTTTCTTT,CSVYRPSTEAFF
TRBV7-8,-,TRBJ1-5,few,TGTGCCAGCAGCTCCGCCAGGGTTAGCAATCAGCCCCAGCATTTT,CASSSARVSNQPQHF
TRBV30,-,TRBJ1-4,-,TGTGCCTGGAGCTCCCAGTGGAGTGAAAAACTGTTTTTT,CAWSSQWSEKLFF
TRBV4-2,-,TRBJ1-1,-,TGTGCCAGCAGCCACTACAGGGAGAACACTGAAGCTTTCTTT,CASSHYRENTEAFF
TRBV20-1,-,TRBJ2-3,few,TGCAGTGCTCTAATAGATACGCAGTATTTT,CSALIDTQYF
TRBV5-1,TRBD1,TRBJ1-2,-,TGCGCCAGCAGCCCAGGGGACAGCCTTAACTATGGCTACACCTTC,CASSPGDSLNYGYTF
TRBV29-1,-,TRBJ1-1,-,TGCAGCGTTGGCAGGGCGAGCACTGAAGCTTTCTTT,CSVGRASTEAFF
TRBV18,TRBD2,TRBJ2-7,-,TGTGCCAGCTCACCCCCGGGACTAGTATCCGAGCAGTACTTC,CASSPPGLVSEQYF
TRBV4-3,TRBD2,TRBJ2-1,-,TGCGCCAGCAGCCATCTACTAGCGGGGGTTTACAATGAGCAGTTCTTC,CASSHLLAGVYNEQFF
TRBV25-1,TRBD1,TRBJ2-3,-,TGTGCCAGCAGTGAATTGGGGACAGGGGTGAGAACAGATACGCAGTATTTT,CASSELGTGVRTDTQYF
TRBV7-2,TRBD1,TRBJ2-7,few,TGTGCCAGCAGGGGGACAGGGGCGGCCTACGAGCAGTACTTC,CASRGTGAAYEQYF